These 20 T cell receptor beta chains share one sample of origin, sequenced in a study of T cell repertoires in cytomegalovirus infection. TCRdb reprocessed the reads with MiXCR, giving one entry per CDR3 protein. This sample has about 310,000 distinct CDR3 sequences; roughly a sixth occur once, and the top ten carry approximately 12%. Sequencing was carried out using PBMCs. These receptors all come from a human donor in good health (CMV status not recorded). Some clones in this sample may be carry-over from other donors' samples.

This clonotype was picked up many times. V and J are TRBV5-1 and TRBJ2-1; D may be TRBD2 (5 bases). This CDR3 region has 15 residues. Germline CDR1 is SGHRS and CDR2 is YFSETQ. Between the trimmed V and J ends, which lost 4 bases and 4 bases, there was a span of 15 bases. The CDR3 DNA is TGCGCCAGCAGCGAACCACTCGGGGAATACAATGAGCAGTTCTTC. It specifies CASSEPLGEYNEQFF. The whole variable domain, remainder taken from reference TRBV5-1 and TRBJ2-1, is KAGVTQTPRYLIKTRGQQVTLSCSPISGHRSVSWYQQTPGQGLQFLFEYFSETQRNKGNFPGRFSGRQFSNSRSEMNVSTLELGDSALYLCASSEPLGEYNEQFFGPGTRLTVL.

This clonotype appeared many times. Written as DNA, the CDR3 is TGTGCCAGCAGTTACCGGAAGGGGCCAGATACGCAGTATTTT. It specifies CASSYRKGPDTQYF. The chain is built from TRBV6-2 or TRBV6-3 and TRBJ2-3; TRBD1 is a possible D gene (5 bases). This CDR3 region has 14 residues. V was cut by 2 bases and J by 4 bases, with 10 bases left in between. Germline V gives CDR1 MNHEY, CDR2 SVGEGT.

This clonotype was recorded at least ten times. This sequence joins TRBV6-1 and TRBJ2-1; tentative D call: TRBD2 (6 bases). Germline assignment: CDR1 MNHNS and CDR2 SASEGT. Trimming shortened V by 5 bases and J by 7 bases, and 15 bases separated the two germline ends. The CDR3 has 14 amino acids. CDR3 amino acids: CASSRRGAGNEQFF. CDR3 bases: TGTGCCAGCAGTCGACGTGGCGCGGGGAATGAGCAGTTCTTC.

The chain couples TRBV2 to TRBJ2-3; no clear D gene. Germline lookup yields CDR1 SNHLY and CDR2 FYNNEI. This CDR3 comprises 12 residues. V shed 8 bases and J shed 5 bases, with 11 bases lying between them. The DNA for the CDR3 is TGTGCCAGCGGGCCAGCTGAAGATACGCAGTATTTT. Residues: CASGPAEDTQYF.

In this sample, this clonotype turned up many times. The V and J genes are TRBV28 and TRBJ2-7; D may match TRBD1 or TRBD2 (6 bases each). Trimming pared 11 bases from V and 0 bases from J, leaving 17 bases between. Germline loops: CDR1 MDHEN, CDR2 SYDVKM. This CDR3 is 14 amino acids long. CDR3 loop: CAGGPGPFSYEQYF. CDR3 sequence (DNA): TGTGCCGGGGGGCCGGGACCGTTCTCCTACGAGCAGTACTTC.

This clonotype was seen a handful of times. The rearrangement joins TRBV12-3 or TRBV12-4 to TRBJ2-2, with D uncertain. V gave up 3 bases and J gave up 0 bases, with 14 bases separating them. This CDR3 is built from 17 residues. The CDR3 loop reads CASSFGQRTANTGELFF. The CDR3 region has the DNA TGTGCCAGCAGTTTTGGGCAGCGAACTGCGAACACCGGGGAGCTGTTTTTT.

This chain connects TRBV6-6 to TRBJ1-1, with 9 bases lining up with TRBD1. Germline V gene lookup returns CDR1 MNHNY and CDR2 SVGAGI (reference sequence). V was pared by 11 bases and J by 1 base, with 14 bases of the junction left unmatched. This CDR3 region has 16 residues. CDR3 coding DNA: TGTGCCGGGCTGAGTACAGGGGGCGCGCGGAACACTGAAGCTTTCTTT. Residues: CAGLSTGGARNTEAFF.

The J gene is TRBJ2-7, the V gene TRBV20-1; 8 nucleotides line up with TRBD2. The CDR3 is made up of 15 amino acids. With V trimmed by 3 bases and J by 7 bases, 14 bases remained unmatched. Germline V gives CDR1 DFQATT, CDR2 SNEGSKA (reference sequence). Here the CDR3 reads CSASNAAGGRWEQYF. Written as DNA, the CDR3 is TGCAGTGCTAGTAATGCGGCGGGGGGCCGCTGGGAGCAGTACTTC.

As DNA, the CDR3 is TGTGCCAGCAGCTTCCACTCCGAGCAGTACTTC. Its translation is CASSFHSEQYF. This rearrangement joins TRBV11-2 to TRBJ2-7; D is uncertain. V was cut by 3 bases and J by 6 bases, with 6 bases left in between. This CDR3 is 11 amino acids long. The germline V gene has CDR1 SGHAT and CDR2 FQNNGV.

V gene TRBV4-2 combines with J gene TRBJ2-6; tentatively, D is TRBD1 (5 bases). The V gene lost 1 base and the J gene lost 0 bases, with 13 bases spanning the gap. This CDR3 has 18 amino acids. The germline V gene has CDR1 LGHNA and CDR2 YNFKEQ. As DNA, the CDR3 is TGTGCCAGCAGCCAAGCCCCCCAGGGCTCCTCTGGGGCCAACGTCCTGACTTTC. Residues: CASSQAPQGSSGANVLTF.

Many counts were recorded for this clonotype. V and J are TRBV7-2 and TRBJ1-1; no definite D call. There are 14 residues in the CDR3. Trimming removed 1 base at V and 7 bases at J, with 13 bases between. The V gene's germline CDR1 is SGHTA and CDR2 FQGNSA. CDR3 protein: CASSLGSASNEAFF. DNA for the CDR3: TGTGCCAGCAGCTTAGGGTCCGCCTCGAATGAAGCTTTCTTT.

There are a few counts of this clonotype. The gene calls are TRBV19 and TRBJ2-3; 15 nucleotides align to TRBD2. The CDR3 is 17 amino acids. Per germline, CDR1 LNHDA and CDR2 SQIVND (reference sequence). J gave up 4 bases and V 6 bases, and 8 bases lay outside the gene matches. The CDR3 DNA is TGTGCCAGTAGCGTCTCGGGACTAGCGGGGGGCCCAGATACGCAGTATTTT. It translates to CASSVSGLAGGPDTQYF. The full variable domain, completed using reference TRBV19 and TRBJ2-3, is DGGITQSPKYLFRKEGQNVTLSCEQNLNHDAMYWYRQDPGQGLRLIYYSQIVNDFQKGDIAEGYSVSREKKESFPLTVTSAQKNPTAFYLCASSVSGLAGGPDTQYFGPGTRLTVL.

This chain uses TRBV6-2 or TRBV6-3 with TRBJ1-5, with a weak D call TRBD1 (6 bases). The CDR3 runs 16 residues. Trimming took off 4 bases at V and 7 bases at J, with 20 bases between the two ends. The germline gives CDR1 MNHEY, CDR2 SVGEGT. This CDR3 reads CASSSGIWGLGQPQHF. CDR3 DNA sequence: TGTGCCAGCAGTTCGGGGATTTGGGGGCTCGGGCAGCCCCAGCATTTT.

This clonotype was observed at least ten times. This sequence joins TRBV5-1 and TRBJ2-1; the D gene could be TRBD1 or TRBD2 (5 bases each). V was pared by 3 bases and J by 7 bases, with 17 bases between. Per the germline V gene, CDR1 is SGHRS and CDR2 is YFSETQ. The CDR3 loop spans 15 amino acids. The CDR3 bases are TGCGCCAGCAGCTCTGGGGCAGGGCAGCGGAATGAGCAGTTCTTC. Residues: CASSSGAGQRNEQFF.

This clonotype was counted between two and nine times. The rearrangement uses TRBV6-1 and TRBJ2-5; 7 nucleotides line up with TRBD1. Germline V lookup: CDR1 MNHNS, CDR2 SASEGT. This CDR3 contains 16 residues. With 4 bases clipped from V and 3 bases from J, the junction kept 11 bases outside the gene matches. The CDR3 DNA reads TGTGCCAGCAGTGTATGGGACAGTGTTTGGAAAGAGACCCAGTACTTC. Its protein product is CASSVWDSVWKETQYF.

This clonotype was found a few times. The rearrangement uses TRBV10-3 and TRBJ2-7, with 9 bases aligning to TRBD1. V gave up 8 bases and J gave up 3 bases; unmatched junction bases: 8. The CDR3 runs to 14 residues. The germline V gene has CDR1 ENHRY and CDR2 SYGVKD. The CDR3 region is CAIGRQGELYEQYF. The CDR3 region has the DNA TGTGCCATCGGCAGACAGGGGGAACTCTACGAGCAGTACTTC.

The chain links TRBV9 to TRBJ2-1, with 8 bases lining up with TRBD2. The CDR3 is 16 residues long. The V segment lost 0 bases and the J segment 2 bases; nucleotides outside the gene matches: 4. CDR1 SGDLS and CDR2 YYNGEE come from the germline V gene. CDR3 residues: CASSVGSAGAYNEQFF. DNA of the CDR3: TGTGCCAGCAGCGTAGGATCAGCGGGGGCCTACAATGAGCAGTTCTTC.

The chain carries TRBV24-1 and TRBJ1-1, with 10 bases that match TRBD1. Germline V gene sequence: CDR1 KGHDR, CDR2 SFDVKD. V lost 4 bases, J lost 5 bases, and 6 bases stayed unmatched. The CDR3 consists of 15 residues. The CDR3 nucleotides read TGTGCCACCAGTGACACCGGGACAGGGGCGACTGAAGCTTTCTTT. Its protein product is CATSDTGTGATEAFF.

This clonotype was counted only a few times. The chain links TRBV11-2 to TRBJ2-3; TRBD2 matches at 10 bases. The germline V gene has CDR1 SGHAT and CDR2 FQNNGV. This CDR3 is 18 amino acids long. J was trimmed by 0 bases and V by 1 base; bases with no gene match: 7. CDR3 region: CASSLAPLAGVSTDTQYF. The CDR3 nucleotides are TGTGCCAGCAGCTTAGCCCCCCTAGCGGGGGTTAGCACAGATACGCAGTATTTT.

The rearrangement links TRBV29-1 to TRBJ1-1; the D is unclear. With 7 bases removed from V and 4 bases from J, the gap between germline ends came to 16 bases. The CDR3 is 13 residues long. Germline V gene lookup returns CDR1 SQVTM and CDR2 ANQGSEA. The CDR3 region is CSAIQTLGTEAFF. Here the CDR3 DNA reads TGCAGCGCGATACAGACTTTGGGCACTGAAGCTTTCTTT.